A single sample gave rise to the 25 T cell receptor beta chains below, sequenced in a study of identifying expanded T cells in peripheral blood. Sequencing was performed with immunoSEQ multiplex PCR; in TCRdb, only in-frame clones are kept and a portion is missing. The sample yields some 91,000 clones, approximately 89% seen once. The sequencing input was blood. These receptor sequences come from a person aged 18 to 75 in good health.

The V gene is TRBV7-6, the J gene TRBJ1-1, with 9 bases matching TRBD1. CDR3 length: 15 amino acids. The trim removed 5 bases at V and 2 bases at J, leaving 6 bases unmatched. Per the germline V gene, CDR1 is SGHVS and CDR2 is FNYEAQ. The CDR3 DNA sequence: TGTGCCAGCAGCCTGGGACAGGGAACAAACACTGAAGCTTTCTTT. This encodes CASSLGQGTNTEAFF.

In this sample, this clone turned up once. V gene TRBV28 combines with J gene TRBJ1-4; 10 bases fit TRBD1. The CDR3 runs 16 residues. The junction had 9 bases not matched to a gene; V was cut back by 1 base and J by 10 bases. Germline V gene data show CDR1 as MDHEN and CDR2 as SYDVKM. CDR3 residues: CASSLYTGTGVGKLFF. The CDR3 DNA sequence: TGTGCCAGCAGTTTATATACCGGGACAGGGGTGGGAAAACTGTTTTTT.

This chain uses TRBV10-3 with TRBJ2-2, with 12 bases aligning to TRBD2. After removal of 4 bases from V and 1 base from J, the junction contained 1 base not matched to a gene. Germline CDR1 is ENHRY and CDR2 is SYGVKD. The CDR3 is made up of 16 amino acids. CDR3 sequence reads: CAISGGLAGNTGELFF. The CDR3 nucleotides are TGTGCCATCAGTGGGGGACTAGCGGGGAACACCGGGGAGCTGTTTTTT.

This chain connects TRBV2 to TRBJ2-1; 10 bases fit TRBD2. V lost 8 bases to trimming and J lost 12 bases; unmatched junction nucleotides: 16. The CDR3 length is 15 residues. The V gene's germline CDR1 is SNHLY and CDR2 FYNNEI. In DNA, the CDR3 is TGTGCCAGCTATATTCCGGGACTAGCGCCGACGGGGCAGTTCTTC. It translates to CASYIPGLAPTGQFF. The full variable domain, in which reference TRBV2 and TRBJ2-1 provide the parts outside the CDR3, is EPEVTQTPSHQVTQMGQEVILRCVPISNHLYFYWYRQILGQKVEFLVSFYNNEISEKSEIFDDQFSVERPDGSNFTLKIRSTKLEDSAMYFCASYIPGLAPTGQFFGPGTRLTVL.

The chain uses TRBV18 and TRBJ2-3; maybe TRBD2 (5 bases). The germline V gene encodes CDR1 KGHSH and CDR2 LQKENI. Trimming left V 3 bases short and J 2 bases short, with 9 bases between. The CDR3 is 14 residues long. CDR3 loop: CASSPNSATDTQYF. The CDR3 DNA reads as TGTGCCAGCTCACCGAATAGCGCCACAGATACGCAGTATTTT.

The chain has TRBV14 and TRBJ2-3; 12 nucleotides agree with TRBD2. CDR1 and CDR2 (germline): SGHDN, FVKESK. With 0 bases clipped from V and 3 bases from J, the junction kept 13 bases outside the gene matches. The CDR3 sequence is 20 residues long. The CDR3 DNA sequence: TGTGCCAGCAGCCAAGATGTCGCGCTAGCGGGGGGGCCTGGGACAGATACGCAGTATTTT. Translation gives CASSQDVALAGGPGTDTQYF.

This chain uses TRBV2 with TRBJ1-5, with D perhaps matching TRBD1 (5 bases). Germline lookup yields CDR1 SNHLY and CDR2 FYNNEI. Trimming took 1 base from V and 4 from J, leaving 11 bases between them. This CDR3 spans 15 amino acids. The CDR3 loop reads CASSEGQGRNQPQHF. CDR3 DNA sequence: TGTGCCAGCAGTGAAGGGCAGGGAAGGAATCAGCCCCAGCATTTT.

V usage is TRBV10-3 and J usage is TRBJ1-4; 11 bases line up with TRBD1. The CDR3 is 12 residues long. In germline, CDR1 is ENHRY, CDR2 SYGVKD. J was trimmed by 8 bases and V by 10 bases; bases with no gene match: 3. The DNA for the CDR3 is TGTGCCACCTGGACAGGGGGCGAAAAACTGTTTTTT. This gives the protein CATWTGGEKLFF.

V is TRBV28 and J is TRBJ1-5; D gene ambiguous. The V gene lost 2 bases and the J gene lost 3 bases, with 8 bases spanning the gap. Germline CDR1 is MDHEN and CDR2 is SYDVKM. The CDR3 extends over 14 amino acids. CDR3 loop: CASSLAGNNQPQHF. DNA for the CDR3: TGTGCCAGCAGTTTAGCAGGAAACAATCAGCCCCAGCATTTT.

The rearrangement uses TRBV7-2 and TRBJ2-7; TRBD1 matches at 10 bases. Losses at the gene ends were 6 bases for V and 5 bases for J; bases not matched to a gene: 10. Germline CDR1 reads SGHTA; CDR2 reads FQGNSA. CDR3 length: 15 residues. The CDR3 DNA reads TGTGCCAGCAGTATCCGGGACAGGGGCCCCCACGAGCAGTACTTC. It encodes CASSIRDRGPHEQYF. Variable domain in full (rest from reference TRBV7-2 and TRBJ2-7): GAGVSQSPSNKVTEKGKDVELRCDPISGHTALYWYRQSLGQGLEFLIYFQGNSAPDKSGLPSDRFSAERTGGSVSTLTIQRTQQEDSAVYLCASSIRDRGPHEQYFGPGTRLTVT.

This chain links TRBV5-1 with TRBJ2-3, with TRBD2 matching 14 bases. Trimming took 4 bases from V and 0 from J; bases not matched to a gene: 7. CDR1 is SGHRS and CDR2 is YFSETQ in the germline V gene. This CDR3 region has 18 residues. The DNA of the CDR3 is TGCGCCAGCAGCAACGGACTAGCGGGGGGCACGAGCACAGATACGCAGTATTTT. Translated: CASSNGLAGGTSTDTQYF.

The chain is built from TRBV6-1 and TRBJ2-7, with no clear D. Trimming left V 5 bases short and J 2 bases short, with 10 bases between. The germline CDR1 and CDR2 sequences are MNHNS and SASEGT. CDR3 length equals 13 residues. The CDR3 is CASSKPSTYEQYF. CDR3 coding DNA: TGTGCCAGCAGTAAGCCCTCGACCTACGAGCAGTACTTC.

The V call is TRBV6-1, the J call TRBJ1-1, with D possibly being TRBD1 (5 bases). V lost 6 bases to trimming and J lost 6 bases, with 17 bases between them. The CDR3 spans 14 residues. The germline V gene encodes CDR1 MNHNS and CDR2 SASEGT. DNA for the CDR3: TGTGCCAGCAGATTTCAGACAGACCGATCTGAAGCTTTCTTT. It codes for CASRFQTDRSEAFF.

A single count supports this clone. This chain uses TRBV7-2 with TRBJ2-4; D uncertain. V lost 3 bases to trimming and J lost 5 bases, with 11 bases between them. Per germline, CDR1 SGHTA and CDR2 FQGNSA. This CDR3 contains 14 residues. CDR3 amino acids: CASSLDGTENIQYF. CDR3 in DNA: TGTGCCAGCAGCTTGGATGGAACGGAAAACATTCAGTACTTC.

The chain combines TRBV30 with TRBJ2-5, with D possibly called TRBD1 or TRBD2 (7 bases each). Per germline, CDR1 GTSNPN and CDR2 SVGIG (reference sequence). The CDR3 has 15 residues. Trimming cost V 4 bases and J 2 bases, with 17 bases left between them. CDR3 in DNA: TGTGCCTGGAAATCAGGGGGGGTTTTTCAAGAGACCCAGTACTTC. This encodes CAWKSGGVFQETQYF.

The CDR3 loop reads CASSRGVQGGYEQYF. Written as DNA, the CDR3 is TGCGCCAGCAGCCGAGGGGTGCAGGGGGGCTACGAGCAGTACTTC. The V call is TRBV4-1, the J call TRBJ2-7, with D perhaps TRBD1 (7 bases). The CDR3 is 15 amino acids. In germline, CDR1 is MGHRA, CDR2 YSYEKL. Trimming took 4 bases from V and 3 from J, leaving 16 bases between them.

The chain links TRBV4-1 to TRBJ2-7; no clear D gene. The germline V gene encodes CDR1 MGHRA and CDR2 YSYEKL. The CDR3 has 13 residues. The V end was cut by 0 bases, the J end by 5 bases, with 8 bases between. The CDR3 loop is CASSQDALDEQYF. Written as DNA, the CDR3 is TGCGCCAGCAGCCAAGACGCCCTCGACGAGCAGTACTTC.

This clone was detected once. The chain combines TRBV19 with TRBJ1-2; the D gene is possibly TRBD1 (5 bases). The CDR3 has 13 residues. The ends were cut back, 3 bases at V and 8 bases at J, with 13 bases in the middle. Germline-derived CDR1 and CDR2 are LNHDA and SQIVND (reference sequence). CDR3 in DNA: TGTGCCAGTAGTATTCTGGGGCCCGACGGCTACACCTTC. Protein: CASSILGPDGYTF.

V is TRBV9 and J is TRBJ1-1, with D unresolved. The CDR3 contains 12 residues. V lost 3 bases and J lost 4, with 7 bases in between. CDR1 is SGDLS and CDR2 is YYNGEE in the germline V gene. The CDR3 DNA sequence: TGTGCCAGCAGCGCCTTCGGCACTGAAGCTTTCTTT. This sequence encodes CASSAFGTEAFF.

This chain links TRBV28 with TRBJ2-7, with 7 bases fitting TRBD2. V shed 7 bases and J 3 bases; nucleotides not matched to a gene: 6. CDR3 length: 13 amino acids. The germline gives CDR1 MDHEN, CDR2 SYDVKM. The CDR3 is CASTLAGSYEQYF. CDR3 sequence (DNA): TGTGCCAGCACGTTAGCGGGCAGCTACGAGCAGTACTTC.

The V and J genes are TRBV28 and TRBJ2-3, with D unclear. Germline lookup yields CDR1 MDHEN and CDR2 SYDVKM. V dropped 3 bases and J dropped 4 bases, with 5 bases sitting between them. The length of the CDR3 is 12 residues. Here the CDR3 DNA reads TGTGCCAGCAGTTTCCGTCCAGATACGCAGTATTTT. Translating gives CASSFRPDTQYF.

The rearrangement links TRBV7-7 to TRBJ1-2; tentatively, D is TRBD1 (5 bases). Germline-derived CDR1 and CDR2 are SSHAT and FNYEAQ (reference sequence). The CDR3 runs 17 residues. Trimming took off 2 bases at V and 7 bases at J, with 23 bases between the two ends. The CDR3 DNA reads TGTGCCAGCAGCTTAAGCCGGGAGAAGGGGAAGTCTCGTGGCTACACCTTC. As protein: CASSLSREKGKSRGYTF.

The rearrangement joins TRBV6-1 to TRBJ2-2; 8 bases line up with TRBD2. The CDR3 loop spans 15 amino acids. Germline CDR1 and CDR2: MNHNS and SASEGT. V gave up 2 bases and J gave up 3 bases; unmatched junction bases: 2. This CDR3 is CASSEFSGDTGELFF. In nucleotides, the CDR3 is TGTGCCAGCAGTGAATTTAGCGGGGACACCGGGGAGCTGTTTTTT.

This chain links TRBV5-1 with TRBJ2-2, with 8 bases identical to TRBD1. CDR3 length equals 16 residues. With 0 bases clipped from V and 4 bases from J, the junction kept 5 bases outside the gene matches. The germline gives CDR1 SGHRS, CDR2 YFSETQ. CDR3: CASSLAPGGSTGELFF. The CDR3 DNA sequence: TGCGCCAGCAGCTTGGCCCCAGGGGGCAGCACCGGGGAGCTGTTTTTT.

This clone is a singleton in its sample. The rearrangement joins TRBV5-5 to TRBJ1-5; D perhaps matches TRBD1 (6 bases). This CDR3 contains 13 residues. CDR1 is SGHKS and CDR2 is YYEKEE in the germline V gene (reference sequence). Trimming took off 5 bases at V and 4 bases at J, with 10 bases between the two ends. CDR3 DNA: TGTGCCAGCAGTCTACAGGGTAATCAGCCCCAGCATTTT. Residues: CASSLQGNQPQHF.